The entry below gives a single TCR beta chain sequence along with its context. This clonotype turned up a few times. The clone's antigen remains unknown. Base qualities are not recorded, but no much larger clone differs from it by a single base. Library preparation used RT-PCR. These reads were obtained on an Illumina HiSeq 2500. TCRdb took the public reads, trimmed them with fastp at Q25, ran MiXCR for clone calling and kept in-frame beta chains. Every distinct CDR3 protein forms one entry, paired with its most common genes and DNA. The sample profile shows 860,000 or so distinct CDR3 sequences; around 20% of them were found once. The ten largest clones add up to roughly 10% of the sample. The data belong to a study of response to subunit inactivated influenza vaccine (dated by TCRdb to the late 2010s). Notes on the research overall: The study used deep quantitative T cell receptor repertoire profiling to track responses to a trivalent subunit inactivated influenza vaccine.

Sequences LGHNA (CDR1) and YNFKEQ (CDR2) are obtained from the germline V gene. Counted from cysteine to phenylalanine, this CDR3 has 15 amino acids. The retained sequence is limited to the CDR3, 45 bases, with the frame set at the first base. Trimming removed 5 bases from V and 2 bases from J, leaving 15 bases between the germline ends. Study-level results and caveats: The authors suggested that each seasonal influenza vaccination may recruit only a limited number of new T cells.

The rearranged chain carries TRBV4-2 and TRBJ2-5, with a weak D call of TRBD2 (5 bases match). The source is a man aged 50 to 60 who received an inactivated influenza vaccine. Donor details come from another sample of the same person, matched by shared clones. Sequenced material: PBMCs from blood, taken roughly 5 days after vaccination. The nucleotides read TGTGCCAGCAGCTACAGAACGGGGTTACAAGAGACCCAGTACTTC. Its translation is CASSYRTGLQETQYF.